The source of this T cell receptor (beta chain) is a study of cytomegalovirus exposure and HLA in healthy donors. As for the study in general: Caucasian-associated ancestry cluster membership applied to just over 80% of 398 genotyped donors.

PCR employed 60 Vbeta and 13 Jbeta primers. TCRdb keeps only in-frame clones here, not all; method: immunoSEQ multiplex PCR. The table shows 90,000 to 150,000 clones, with over 70% occurring only once. Study-wide results and limits: The investigators catalogued 150 to 200 TCR beta chains as cytomegalovirus-associated.

There were likely unrecorded immune exposures, though donors were nominally healthy when sampled. This clone was recorded a few times. The antigen is undetermined. Sequencing used PBMCs. This TCR was recovered from a woman in her 40s in good health and CMV-seropositive.

The CDR3 DNA is TGTGCCAGCAGCTCGAGGAATGAGCAGTTCTTC. Amino acids: CASSSRNEQFF. J is TRBJ2-1 and V is TRBV5-6; D uncertain. This CDR3 is 11 amino acids long. V was clipped by 3 bases and J by 7 bases, with 5 bases between them. Germline lookup yields CDR1 SGHDT and CDR2 YYEEEE.